This TCR beta chain was captured in a study of blood T cell repertoires in COVID-19. Study information: From the United States, Italy and Spain came samples of acute and convalescent COVID-19.

From germline, CDR1 is LGHDT and CDR2 YNNKEL (reference sequence). The V and J ends lost 4 bases and 9 bases respectively, with 12 bases between them. The CDR3 runs 12 residues. Original handling: Scientists estimated how many nucleated cells there were by amplifying reference gene primers. Sequencing was performed with immunoSEQ multiplex PCR; in TCRdb, only in-frame clones are kept and a portion is missing. V, J and clone size are those of that table, while D and trimming were read from the DNA. The profile shows about 76,000 clones, 70% to 90% of them singletons. The sequenced sample was peripheral blood. This TCR was sampled from a man aged 60 to 69 with COVID-19, enrolled during active disease. The rearrangement joins TRBV3-1 (or the pseudogene TRBV3-2) to TRBJ1-2; tentatively, D is TRBD1 (6 bases). The CDR3 loop reads CASSPTTGRYTF. The CDR3, as DNA: TGTGCCAGCAGCCCTACTACAGGGCGCTACACCTTC.